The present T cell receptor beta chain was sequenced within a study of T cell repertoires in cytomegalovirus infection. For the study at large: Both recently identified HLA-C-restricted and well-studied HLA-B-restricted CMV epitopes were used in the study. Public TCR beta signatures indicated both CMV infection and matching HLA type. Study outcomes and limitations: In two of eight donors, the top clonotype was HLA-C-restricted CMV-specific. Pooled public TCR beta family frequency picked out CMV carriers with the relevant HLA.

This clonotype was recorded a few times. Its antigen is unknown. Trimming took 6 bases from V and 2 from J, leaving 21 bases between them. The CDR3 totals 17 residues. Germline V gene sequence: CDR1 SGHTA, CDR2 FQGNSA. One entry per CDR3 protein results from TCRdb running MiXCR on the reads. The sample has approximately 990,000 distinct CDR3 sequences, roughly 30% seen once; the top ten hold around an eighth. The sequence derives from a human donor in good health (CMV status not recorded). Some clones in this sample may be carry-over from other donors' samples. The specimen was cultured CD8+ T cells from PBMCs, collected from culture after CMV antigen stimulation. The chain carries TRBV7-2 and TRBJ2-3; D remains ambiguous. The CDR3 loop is CASSSTDRRFPTDTQYF. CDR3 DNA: TGTGCCAGCAGTTCTACAGACCGAAGATTCCCCACAGATACGCAGTATTTT.